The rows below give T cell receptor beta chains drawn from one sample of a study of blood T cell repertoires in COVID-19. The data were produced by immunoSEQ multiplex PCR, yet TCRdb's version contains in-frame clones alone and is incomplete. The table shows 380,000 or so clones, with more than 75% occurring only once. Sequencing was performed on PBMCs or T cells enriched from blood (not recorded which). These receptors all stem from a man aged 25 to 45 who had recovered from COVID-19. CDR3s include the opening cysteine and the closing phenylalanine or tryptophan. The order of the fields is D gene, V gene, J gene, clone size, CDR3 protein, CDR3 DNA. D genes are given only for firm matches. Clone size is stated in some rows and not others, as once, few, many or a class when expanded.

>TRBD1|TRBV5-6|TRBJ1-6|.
CASSLDGGTGNSPLHF
TGTGCCAGCAGCTTGGACGGGGGGACAGGGAATTCACCCCTCCACTTT
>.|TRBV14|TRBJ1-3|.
CASSKGRRGNTIYF
TGTGCCAGCAGCAAAGGACGGAGAGGAAACACCATATATTTT
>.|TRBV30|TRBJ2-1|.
CAWSQVQGYNEQFF
TGTGCCTGGAGCCAGGTTCAGGGGTACAATGAGCAGTTCTTC
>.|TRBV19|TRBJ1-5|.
CASKDGPGSNQPQHF
TGTGCCAGTAAGGACGGACCGGGAAGCAATCAGCCCCAGCATTTT
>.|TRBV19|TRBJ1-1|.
CASSPRQVATEAFF
TGTGCCAGTAGTCCCCGACAGGTGGCCACTGAAGCTTTCTTT
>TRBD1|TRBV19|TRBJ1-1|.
CASSIGQGWTEAFF
TGTGCCAGTAGTATCGGACAGGGATGGACTGAAGCTTTCTTT
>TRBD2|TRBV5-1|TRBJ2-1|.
CASRRVELADNEQFF
TGCGCCAGCAGGAGAGTTGAACTAGCGGACAATGAGCAGTTCTTC
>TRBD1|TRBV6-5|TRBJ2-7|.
CASSSGYDRDSYEQYF
TGTGCCAGCAGTTCGGGTTATGACAGGGATTCGTACGAGCAGTACTTC
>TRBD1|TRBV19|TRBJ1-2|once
CATLGQGGGYTF
TGTGCCACCCTAGGGCAGGGGGGTGGCTACACCTTC
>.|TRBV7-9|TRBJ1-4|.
CASSLFTSATNEKLFF
TGTGCCAGCAGCTTGTTCACTAGTGCAACTAATGAAAAACTGTTTTTT
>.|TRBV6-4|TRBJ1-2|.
CASSASPEYGYTF
TGTGCCAGCAGCGCTAGCCCCGAATATGGCTACACCTTC
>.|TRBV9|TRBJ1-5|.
CASSVEPFQTQHF
TGTGCCAGCAGCGTAGAACCCTTTCAGACCCAGCATTTT
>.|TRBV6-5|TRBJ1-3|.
CASTGEGSGNTIYF
TGTGCCAGCACGGGGGAGGGCTCTGGAAACACCATATATTTT
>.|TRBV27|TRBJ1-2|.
CATFSGAPVYGYTF
TGTGCCACCTTCTCTGGGGCCCCAGTCTATGGCTACACCTTC
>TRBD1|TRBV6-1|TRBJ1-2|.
CASSEIRGLGYGYTF
TGTGCCAGCAGTGAAATAAGGGGGCTTGGGTATGGCTACACCTTC
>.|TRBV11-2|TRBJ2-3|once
CASSSQTGITDTQYF
TGTGCCAGCAGCTCCCAAACGGGGATCACAGATACGCAGTATTTT
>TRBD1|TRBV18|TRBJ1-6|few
CASSRGTANSPLHF
TGTGCCAGCTCACGGGGGACAGCCAATTCACCCCTCCACTTT
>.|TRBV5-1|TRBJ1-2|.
CASSRAVQGYGYTF
TGCGCCAGCAGTAGGGCCGTGCAGGGCTATGGCTACACCTTC
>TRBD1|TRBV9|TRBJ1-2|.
CASSVLGQANYGYTF
TGTGCCAGCAGCGTACTGGGACAGGCTAACTATGGCTACACCTTC
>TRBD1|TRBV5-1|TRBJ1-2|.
CASSRQGTDGYTF
TGCGCCAGCAGCCGACAGGGGACGGACGGCTACACCTTC
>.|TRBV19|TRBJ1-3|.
CASSIVALGYGVSGNTIYF
TGTGCCAGTAGTATAGTGGCTCTGGGCTACGGGGTATCTGGAAACACCATATATTTT
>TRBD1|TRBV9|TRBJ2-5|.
CASGDPGTGSETQYF
TGTGCCAGCGGCGATCCCGGGACAGGGAGTGAGACCCAGTACTTC
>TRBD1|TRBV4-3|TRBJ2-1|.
CASSQDGTGRGEQFF
TGCGCCAGCAGCCAAGATGGGACAGGGAGAGGGGAGCAGTTCTTC
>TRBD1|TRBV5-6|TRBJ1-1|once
CASSWAPGTAMNTEAFF
TGTGCCAGCAGCTGGGCCCCCGGGACAGCCATGAACACTGAAGCTTTCTTT
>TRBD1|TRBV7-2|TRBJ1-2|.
CASSRTGNNYGYTF
TGTGCCAGCAGCCGGACAGGGAATAACTATGGCTACACCTTC